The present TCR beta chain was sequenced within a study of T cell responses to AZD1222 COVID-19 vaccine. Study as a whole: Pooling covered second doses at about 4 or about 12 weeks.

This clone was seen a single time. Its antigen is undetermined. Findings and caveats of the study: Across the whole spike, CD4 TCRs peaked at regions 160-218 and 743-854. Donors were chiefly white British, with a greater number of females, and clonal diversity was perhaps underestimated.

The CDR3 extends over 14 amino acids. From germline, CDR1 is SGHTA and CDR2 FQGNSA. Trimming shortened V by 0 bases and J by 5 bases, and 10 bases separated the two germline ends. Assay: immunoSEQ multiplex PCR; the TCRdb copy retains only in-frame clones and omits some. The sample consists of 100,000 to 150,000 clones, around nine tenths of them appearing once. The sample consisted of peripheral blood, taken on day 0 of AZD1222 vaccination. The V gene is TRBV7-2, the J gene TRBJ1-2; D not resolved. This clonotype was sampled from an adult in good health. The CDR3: CASSLAPGNYGYTF. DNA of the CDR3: TGTGCCAGCAGCTTAGCCCCAGGAAATTATGGCTACACCTTC.